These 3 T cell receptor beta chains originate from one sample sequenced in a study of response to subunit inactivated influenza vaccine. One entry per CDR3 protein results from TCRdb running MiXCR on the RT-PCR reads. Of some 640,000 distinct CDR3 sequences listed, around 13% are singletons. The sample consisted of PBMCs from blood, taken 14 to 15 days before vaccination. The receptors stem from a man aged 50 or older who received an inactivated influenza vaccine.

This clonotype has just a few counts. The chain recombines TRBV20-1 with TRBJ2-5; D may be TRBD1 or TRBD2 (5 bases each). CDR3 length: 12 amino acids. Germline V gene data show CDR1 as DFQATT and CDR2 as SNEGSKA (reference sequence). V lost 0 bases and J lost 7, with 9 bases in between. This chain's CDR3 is CSAREGEGTQYF. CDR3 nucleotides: TGCAGTGCTAGAGAGGGGGAAGGGACCCAGTACTTC.

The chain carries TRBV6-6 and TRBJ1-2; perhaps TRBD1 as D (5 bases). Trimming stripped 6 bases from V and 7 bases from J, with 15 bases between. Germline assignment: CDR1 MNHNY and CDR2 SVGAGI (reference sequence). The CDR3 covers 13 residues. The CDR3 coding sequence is TGTGCCAGCAGCACGCTGGGGGAAGGTGGCTACACCTTC. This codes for CASSTLGEGGYTF.

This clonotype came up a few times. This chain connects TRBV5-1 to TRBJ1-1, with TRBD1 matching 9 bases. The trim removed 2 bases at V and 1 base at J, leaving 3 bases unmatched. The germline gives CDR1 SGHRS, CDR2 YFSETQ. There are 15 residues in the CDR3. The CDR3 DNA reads TGCGCCAGCAGCTTAAGGACAGGGGCGAACACTGAAGCTTTCTTT. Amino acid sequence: CASSLRTGANTEAFF.